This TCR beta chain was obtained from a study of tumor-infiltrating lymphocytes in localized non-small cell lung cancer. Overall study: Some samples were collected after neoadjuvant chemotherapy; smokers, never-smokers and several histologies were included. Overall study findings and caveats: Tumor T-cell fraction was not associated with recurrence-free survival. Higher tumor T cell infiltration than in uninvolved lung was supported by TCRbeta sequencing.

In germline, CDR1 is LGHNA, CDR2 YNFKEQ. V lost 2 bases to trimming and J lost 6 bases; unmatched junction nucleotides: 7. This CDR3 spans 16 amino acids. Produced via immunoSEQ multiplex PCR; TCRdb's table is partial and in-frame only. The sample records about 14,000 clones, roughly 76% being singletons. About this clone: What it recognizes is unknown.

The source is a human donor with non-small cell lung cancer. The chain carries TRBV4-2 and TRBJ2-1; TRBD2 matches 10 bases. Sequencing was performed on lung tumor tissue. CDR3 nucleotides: TGTGCCAGCAGCCAACAACTAGCGGGATATGGCAATGAGCAGTTCTTC. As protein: CASSQQLAGYGNEQFF.